These 4 T cell receptor beta chains originate from one sample sequenced in a study of OX40 agonist ivuxolimab in advanced cancers. This table comes from immunoSEQ multiplex PCR, and its TCRdb copy is limited to in-frame clones, with some not included. The repertoire holds just under 35,000 clones, with roughly 90% as singletons. Material: CD4+ or CD8+ T cells sorted from blood, obtained in a trial of the OX40 agonist ivuxolimab. These TCRs come from an adult with an advanced solid tumor such as melanoma, head and neck, liver or kidney cancer.

This clone was seen a single time. This chain links TRBV9 with TRBJ1-2; D gene ambiguous. The CDR3 runs to 12 residues. V shed 0 bases and J shed 8 bases, with 8 bases lying between them. Germline assignment: CDR1 SGDLS and CDR2 YYNGEE. DNA of the CDR3: TGTGCCAGCAGCGTAGGTGGGCAGGGCTACACCTTC. Its translation is CASSVGGQGYTF.

CDR3 nucleotide sequence: TGTGCCAGCAGTGTCTCTCGTGGGGTCGTAGCCTATGAGCAGTTCTTC. It translates to CASSVSRGVVAYEQFF. The chain joins TRBV27 to TRBJ2-1; the D is unclear. The V end lost 5 bases, the J end lost 8 bases, and 22 bases lay between the germline ends. The V gene's germline CDR1 is MNHEY and CDR2 SMNVEV (reference sequence). The CDR3 totals 16 residues.

The chain carries TRBV4-3 and TRBJ1-2, with a tentative D call TRBD1 (5 bases). Germline V CDR1 and CDR2: LGHNA, YSLEER. Trimming took off 0 bases at V and 4 bases at J, with 12 bases between the two ends. The CDR3 has 15 amino acids. The CDR3 reads CASSQEAGIVYGYTF. DNA for the CDR3: TGCGCCAGCAGCCAAGAGGCAGGGATTGTCTATGGCTACACCTTC.

The V call is TRBV9, the J call TRBJ1-1; 11 nucleotides agree with TRBD1. The CDR3 runs to 16 residues. V shed 0 bases, J shed 7 bases, and the junction held 8 bases outside the gene matches. Germline V gene sequence: CDR1 SGDLS, CDR2 YYNGEE. CDR3: CASSVVSRTGGFEAFF. DNA for the CDR3: TGTGCCAGCAGCGTAGTCTCGAGGACAGGGGGCTTTGAAGCTTTCTTT.